Described below is a single T cell receptor beta chain sequence and its context. Documented time point: newly diagnosed GD, antithyroid drugs for less than 3 months. Scientists built the TCR library using RNA that was extracted from PBMCs. iRepertoire HTBI primers and Arm-PCR of CDR3 regions built TCR beta libraries. TCRdb analysed the multiplex PCR reads with MiXCR anew, one entry per CDR3 protein. The repertoire includes approximately 540,000 distinct CDR3 sequences, about 12% of them detected once, and 8.9% sits in the top ten. The data were taken from a study of regulatory T cells in long-lasting Graves disease. The CDR3 contains 15 residues. Germline-derived CDR1 and CDR2 are SGHAT and FQNNGV. The V gene lost 2 bases and the J gene lost 5 bases, with 13 bases spanning the gap. These data were also reused for a study on T cells in Graves' hyperthyroidism and ophthalmopathy. Per that study: Subjects aged 18 to 65 presented with newly diagnosed hyperthyroidism of less than 2 months' duration. The TCR CDR3 was amplified in a first-round RT-PCR using the HTBI primer set. The majority of expanded thyroid clonotypes above 0.001 also appeared in blood.

Sequences were derived from peripheral blood mononuclear cells (PBMCs), sampled at new diagnosis, from a patient treated with antithyroid drugs. The origin of this receptor is a woman in her 30s with Graves disease. This chain joins TRBV11-2 and TRBJ2-1; D is uncertain. The CDR3 region is CASSLTAQLHNEQFF. Written as DNA, the CDR3 is TGTGCCAGCAGCTTAACCGCTCAACTACACAATGAGCAGTTCTTC.